The T cell receptor (beta chain) described here comes from a study of regulatory dendritic cells for organ transplantation. Overall study results and limits: The authors noted considerable between-person heterogeneity in alloreactive memory CD8+ cells. Of resting T cell subsets, memory CD8+ had the most alloreactive clonotypes. Naive CD4+ and CD8+ repertoires were highly diverse; memory CD8+ was most oligoclonal.

The CDR3 is 19 amino acids. The V end lost 0 bases, the J end lost 6 bases, and 24 bases lay between the germline ends. Germline V gives CDR1 LGHNA, CDR2 YNFKEQ. In the case of this clone: Its antigen is not identified.

FACS sorted CD4+ or CD8+ T cells into CD45RA+ naive and CD45RO+ memory. Using immunoSEQ multiplex PCR, the repertoire was profiled, and TCRdb retains in-frame clones only, with some absent. The sample carries around 29,000 clones, approximately 81% recorded once. This chain uses TRBV4-2 with TRBJ2-1; weak D call: TRBD2 (7 bases). The TCR sequence derives from a human donor in good health. The sequencing input was naive CD8+ T cells from blood. Noted subset: CD45RA+ naive T cells. The CDR3 nucleotides read TGTGCCAGCAGCCAAGATGTCCCCCTTTTCGGGGGGCCGGGCAATGAGCAGTTCTTC. Translation: CASSQDVPLFGGPGNEQFF.